One sample yielded the 17 T cell receptor beta chains listed below, sequenced in a study of shared clonotypes between healthy human individuals. Libraries were prepared by immunoSEQ multiplex PCR; TCRdb keeps only in-frame clonotypes and omits some of them. The sample holds 2 million to 2.5 million clones, more than 80% seen once. Sequenced sample: naive CD4+ T cells from PBMCs. Subset: CD45RA+ positively selected. The receptors here all came from a man aged 18-30 years in good health. Some clones in this sample may be carry-over from other donors' samples.

This clone was picked up a small number of times. The chain has TRBV28 and TRBJ1-5, with D perhaps TRBD1 (6 bases). Germline lookup yields CDR1 MDHEN and CDR2 SYDVKM. The CDR3 has 15 amino acids. V shed 2 bases and J shed 1 base, with 9 bases lying between them. The CDR3 reads CASSLAGVSNQPQHF. As DNA, the CDR3 is TGTGCCAGCAGTTTAGCAGGGGTGAGCAATCAGCCCCAGCATTTT.

This clone appeared a single time. The chain joins TRBV14 to TRBJ2-1; TRBD2 matches 11 bases. V was pared by 1 base and J by 5 bases, with 1 base of the junction left unmatched. Germline CDR1 is SGHDN and CDR2 is FVKESK. The CDR3 is 15 residues long. CDR3 in amino acids: CASSQGTSGHNEQFF. Written as DNA, the CDR3 is TGTGCCAGCAGCCAAGGGACTAGCGGGCACAATGAGCAGTTCTTC. The full variable domain, completed using reference TRBV14 and TRBJ2-1, is EAGVTQFPSHSVIEKGQTVTLRCDPISGHDNLYWYRRVMGKEIKFLLHFVKESKQDESGMPNNRFLAERTGGTYSTLKVQPAELEDSGVYFCASSQGTSGHNEQFFGPGTRLTVL.

The chain recombines TRBV28 with TRBJ1-1, with 10 positions matching TRBD1. V was clipped by 5 bases and J by 10 bases; unmatched bases: 10. Germline assignment: CDR1 MDHEN and CDR2 SYDVKM. The CDR3 sequence is 14 residues long. CDR3 nucleotide sequence: TGTGCCAGCAGTCCGGGGACAGGGGATCGGCCAGCTTTCTTT. The encoded protein is CASSPGTGDRPAFF.

This rearrangement joins TRBV5-4 to TRBJ2-7, with 8 bases aligning to TRBD2. The ends lost 4 bases at V and 2 bases at J; junction bases unmatched: 5. Germline loops: CDR1 SGHNT, CDR2 YYREEE (reference sequence). This CDR3 comprises 14 residues. The CDR3 spells CASSPRGGAYEQYF. The CDR3 nucleotides read TGTGCCAGCAGCCCCCGGGGGGGGGCCTACGAGCAGTACTTC.

V is TRBV28 and J is TRBJ1-4; D unclear. The CDR3 is 16 residues long. Looked up from germline, CDR1 is MDHEN and CDR2 is SYDVKM. V lost 6 bases and J 3 bases, leaving 17 bases between the germline ends. This CDR3 reads CASRRAKLGSNEKLFF. The CDR3 DNA is TGTGCCAGCAGGCGAGCCAAGTTAGGGTCTAATGAAAAACTGTTTTTT.

The chain employs TRBV19 and TRBJ2-1; the D gene could be TRBD1 or TRBD2 (5 bases each). The germline V gene has CDR1 LNHDA and CDR2 SQIVND (reference sequence). With 3 bases removed from V and 15 bases from J, the gap between germline ends came to 15 bases. CDR3 length: 12 amino acids. CDR3: CASSMAGRERFF. CDR3 sequence (DNA): TGTGCCAGTAGTATGGCTGGCAGGGAGAGGTTCTTC.

The CDR3 protein is CASQGGFTTNEKLFF. The CDR3 coding sequence is TGTGCCAGCCAGGGTGGCTTCACAACTAATGAAAAACTGTTTTTT. The V and J genes are TRBV2 and TRBJ1-4, with D possibly being TRBD1 (5 bases). CDR1 and CDR2 (germline): SNHLY, FYNNEI. CDR3 size: 15 residues. Trimming stripped 8 bases from V and 0 bases from J, with 13 bases between.

The genes are TRBV27 and TRBJ2-1, with 8 bases aligning to TRBD2. The CDR3 contains 15 residues. The germline CDR1 and CDR2 sequences are MNHEY and SMNVEV (reference sequence). V lost 2 bases and J lost 4; bases outside the gene matches: 4. CDR3 bases: TGTGCCAGCAGTTTAAACGGGGGGGCATACAATGAGCAGTTCTTC. This sequence encodes CASSLNGGAYNEQFF.

This sequence joins TRBV28 and TRBJ2-1; D is possibly TRBD1 (7 bases). The CDR3 totals 16 residues. The ends were cut back, 4 bases at V and 0 bases at J, with 13 bases in the middle. Germline-derived CDR1 and CDR2 are MDHEN and SYDVKM. CDR3 amino acids: CASSYHQGGSYNEQFF. CDR3 DNA sequence: TGTGCCAGCAGTTACCATCAGGGGGGCTCCTACAATGAGCAGTTCTTC. Drawing the rest from reference TRBV28 and TRBJ2-1, the complete variable domain is DVKVTQSSRYLVKRTGEKVFLECVQDMDHENMFWYRQDPGLGLRLIYFSYDVKMKEKGDIPEGYSVSREKKERFSLILESASTNQTSMYLCASSYHQGGSYNEQFFGPGTRLTVL.

The gene calls are TRBV5-6 and TRBJ2-5, with unresolved D. The CDR3 extends over 13 amino acids. V lost 8 bases and J lost 3, with 14 bases in between. From germline, CDR1 is SGHDT and CDR2 YYEEEE. The DNA of the CDR3 is TGTGCCAGTCAAGACGGATTTAAAGAGACCCAGTACTTC. It yields the protein CASQDGFKETQYF.

This clone was picked up a small number of times. The genes are TRBV18 and TRBJ1-5; D is perhaps TRBD1 (6 bases). Trimming removed 3 bases at V and 7 bases at J, with 19 bases between. Looked up from germline, CDR1 is KGHSH and CDR2 is LQKENI. The CDR3 extends over 16 amino acids. This CDR3 is CASSPDPAGAGQPQHF. For the CDR3, the DNA is TGTGCCAGCTCACCTGACCCCGCGGGGGCCGGGCAGCCCCAGCATTTT. Full variable domain (outside the CDR3, taken from reference TRBV18 and TRBJ1-5): NAGVMQNPRHLVRRRGQEARLRCSPMKGHSHVYWYRQLPEEGLKFMVYLQKENIIDESGMPKERFSAEFPKEGPSILRIQQVVRGDSAAYFCASSPDPAGAGQPQHFGDGTRLSIL.

The V gene is TRBV28, the J gene TRBJ1-1; no clear D. This CDR3 is built from 13 residues. The V gene lost 2 bases and the J gene lost 0 bases, with 4 bases spanning the gap. The V gene's germline CDR1 is MDHEN and CDR2 SYDVKM. DNA of the CDR3: TGTGCCAGCAGTTTAGACCTGAACACTGAAGCTTTCTTT. Protein: CASSLDLNTEAFF.

This rearrangement joins TRBV5-4 to TRBJ2-1; D possibly corresponds to TRBD2 (6 bases). This CDR3 comprises 14 residues. Germline CDR1 reads SGHNT; CDR2 reads YYREEE (reference sequence). The ends were cut back, 0 bases at V and 8 bases at J, with 12 bases in the middle. The CDR3 protein is CASSLAASSDEQFF. For the CDR3, the DNA is TGTGCCAGCAGCTTGGCTGCTTCTAGCGATGAGCAGTTCTTC.

This clone was detected only a few times. The chain links TRBV5-1 to TRBJ1-2, with D possibly being TRBD1 (6 bases). The CDR3 loop spans 12 amino acids. Germline CDR1 SGHRS, CDR2 YFSETQ. V lost 3 bases, J lost 8 bases, and 11 bases lay in between. The CDR3: CASSWGQVGYTF. CDR3 in DNA: TGCGCCAGCAGCTGGGGACAAGTCGGCTACACCTTC.

The chain couples TRBV7-2 to TRBJ2-3; D gene ambiguous. This CDR3 spans 14 amino acids. In germline, CDR1 is SGHTA, CDR2 FQGNSA. The germline V and J ends were trimmed by 2 bases and 0 bases, with 6 bases remaining between them. The DNA for the CDR3 is TGTGCCAGCAGCTTACAAGTAAGCACAGATACGCAGTATTTT. Its translation: CASSLQVSTDTQYF.

A remark on this clone: Other DNA sequences in this specimen translate into the identical CDR3. CDR3 in DNA: TGTGCCAGCAGCTTAGGATCTGGAAACACCATATATTTT. This gives the protein CASSLGSGNTIYF. The chain carries TRBV7-7 and TRBJ1-3; no clear D. The CDR3 loop spans 13 amino acids. Germline CDR1 is SSHAT and CDR2 is FNYEAQ (reference sequence). V was trimmed by 1 base and J by 1 base, leaving 2 bases between them.

The genes are TRBV2 and TRBJ2-7, with TRBD1 matching 8 bases. The junction had 10 bases not matched to a gene; V was cut back by 8 bases and J by 4 bases. The CDR3 covers 14 residues. CDR1 is SNHLY, CDR2 FYNNEI, per germline. The CDR3 DNA follows: TGTGCCAGCCTTCTTGGGACAGGAGTTTACGAGCAGTACTTC. Its protein product is CASLLGTGVYEQYF.